This T cell receptor (beta chain) was captured by sequencing in a study of CD8 T cells in ankylosing spondylitis. Overall study findings and caveats: Disease-associated clones were reportedly significantly overrepresented in matched ankylosing spondylitis synovial fluid.

This CDR3 region has 15 residues. V shed 2 bases and J shed 2 bases, with 10 bases lying between them. From germline, CDR1 is SGHTA and CDR2 FQGNSA. This clonotype was counted at least ten times. Antigen specificity is unknown. TCRdb analysed the 5' RACE reads with MiXCR anew, one entry per CDR3 protein. In the table there are under 200,000 distinct CDR3 sequences, under 15% of which are singletons. Specimen: blood, either unsorted or a sorted T cell fraction (not recorded which). The clonotype was recovered from a female donor with ankylosing spondylitis or in good health (not recorded which). V is TRBV7-2 and J is TRBJ2-1; unclear D gene. Written as DNA, the CDR3 is TGTGCCAGCAGCTTAATGGCAGCCGCCTACAATGAGCAGTTCTTC. Its protein product is CASSLMAAAYNEQFF.